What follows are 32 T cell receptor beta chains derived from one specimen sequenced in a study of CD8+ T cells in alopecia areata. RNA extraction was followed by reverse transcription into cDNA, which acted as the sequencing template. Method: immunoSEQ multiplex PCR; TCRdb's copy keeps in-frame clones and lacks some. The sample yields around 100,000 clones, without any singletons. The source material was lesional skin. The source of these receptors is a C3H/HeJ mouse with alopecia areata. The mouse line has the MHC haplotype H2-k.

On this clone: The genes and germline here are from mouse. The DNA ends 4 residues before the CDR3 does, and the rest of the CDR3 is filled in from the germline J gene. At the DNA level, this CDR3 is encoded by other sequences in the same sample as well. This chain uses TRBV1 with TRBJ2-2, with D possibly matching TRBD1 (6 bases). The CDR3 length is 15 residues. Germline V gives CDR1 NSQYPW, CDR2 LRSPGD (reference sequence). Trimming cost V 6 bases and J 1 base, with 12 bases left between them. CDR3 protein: CTCSAPGQNTGQLYF. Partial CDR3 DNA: TGCACCTGCAGCGCCCCGGGACAAAACACCGGG.

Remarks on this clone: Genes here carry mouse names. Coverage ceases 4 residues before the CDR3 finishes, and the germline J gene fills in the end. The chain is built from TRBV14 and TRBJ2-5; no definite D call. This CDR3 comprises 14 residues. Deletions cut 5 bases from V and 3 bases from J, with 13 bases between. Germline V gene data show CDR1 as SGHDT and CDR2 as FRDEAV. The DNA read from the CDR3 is TGTGCCAGCAGACCCTCACAGAAACAAGAC. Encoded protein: CASRPSQKQD. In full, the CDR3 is CASRPSQKQDTQYF.

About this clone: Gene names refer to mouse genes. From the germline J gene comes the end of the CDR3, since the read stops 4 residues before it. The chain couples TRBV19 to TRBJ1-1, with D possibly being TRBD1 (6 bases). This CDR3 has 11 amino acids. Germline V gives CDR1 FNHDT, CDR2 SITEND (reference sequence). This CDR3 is CASMGGLEVFF. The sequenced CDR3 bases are TGTGCCAGCATGGGGGGCTTA.

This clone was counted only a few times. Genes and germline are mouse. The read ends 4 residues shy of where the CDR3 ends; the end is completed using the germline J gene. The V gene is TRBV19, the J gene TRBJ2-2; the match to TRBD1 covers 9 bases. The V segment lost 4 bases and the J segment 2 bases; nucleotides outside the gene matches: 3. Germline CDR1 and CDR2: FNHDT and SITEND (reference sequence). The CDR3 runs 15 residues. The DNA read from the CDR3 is TGTGCCAGCAGTCAACAGGGGGCGAACACCGGG. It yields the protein CASSQQGANTG. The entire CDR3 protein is CASSQQGANTGQLYF.

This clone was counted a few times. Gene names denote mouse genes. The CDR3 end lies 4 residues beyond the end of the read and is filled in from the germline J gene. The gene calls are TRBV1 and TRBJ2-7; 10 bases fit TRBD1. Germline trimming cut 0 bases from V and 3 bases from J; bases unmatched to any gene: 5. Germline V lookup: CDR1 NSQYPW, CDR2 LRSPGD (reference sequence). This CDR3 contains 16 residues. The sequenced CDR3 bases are TGCACCTGCAGTGCAGAGATGACAGGGGGCTTCTAT. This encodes CTCSAEMTGGFY. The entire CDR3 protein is CTCSAEMTGGFYEQYF.

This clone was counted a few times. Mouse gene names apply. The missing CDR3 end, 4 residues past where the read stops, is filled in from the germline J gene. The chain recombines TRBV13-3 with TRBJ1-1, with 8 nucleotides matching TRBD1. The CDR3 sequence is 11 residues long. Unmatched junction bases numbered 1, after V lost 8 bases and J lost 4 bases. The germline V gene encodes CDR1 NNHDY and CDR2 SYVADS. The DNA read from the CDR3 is TGTGCCAGACAGGGGGGCACA. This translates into CARQGGT. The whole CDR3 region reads CARQGGTEVFF.

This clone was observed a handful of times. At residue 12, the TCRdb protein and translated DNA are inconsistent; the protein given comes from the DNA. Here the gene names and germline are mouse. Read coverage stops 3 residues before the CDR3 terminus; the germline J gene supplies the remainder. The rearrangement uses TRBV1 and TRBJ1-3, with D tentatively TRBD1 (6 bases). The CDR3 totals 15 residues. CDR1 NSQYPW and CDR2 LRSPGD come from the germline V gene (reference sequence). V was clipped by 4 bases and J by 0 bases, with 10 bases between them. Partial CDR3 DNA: TGCACCTGCAGTGGATCGGGACATTCTGGAAATACG. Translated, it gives CTCSGSGHSGNT. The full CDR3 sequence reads CTCSGSGHSGNTLYF.

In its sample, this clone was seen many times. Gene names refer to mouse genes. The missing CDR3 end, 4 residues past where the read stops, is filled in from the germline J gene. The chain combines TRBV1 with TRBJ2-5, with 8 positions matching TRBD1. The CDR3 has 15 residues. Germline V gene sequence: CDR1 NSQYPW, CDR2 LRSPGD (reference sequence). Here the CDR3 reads CTCSADSDREDTQYF. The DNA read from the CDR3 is TGCACCTGCAGTGCAGATTCGGACAGGGAAGAC.

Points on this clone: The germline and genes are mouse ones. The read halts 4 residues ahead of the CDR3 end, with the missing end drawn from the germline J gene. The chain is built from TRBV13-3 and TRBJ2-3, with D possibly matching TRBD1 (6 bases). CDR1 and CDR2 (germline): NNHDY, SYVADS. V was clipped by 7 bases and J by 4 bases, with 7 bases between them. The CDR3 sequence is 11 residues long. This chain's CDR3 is CASGTTETLYF. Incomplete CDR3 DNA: TGTGCCAGCGGGACAACAGAA.

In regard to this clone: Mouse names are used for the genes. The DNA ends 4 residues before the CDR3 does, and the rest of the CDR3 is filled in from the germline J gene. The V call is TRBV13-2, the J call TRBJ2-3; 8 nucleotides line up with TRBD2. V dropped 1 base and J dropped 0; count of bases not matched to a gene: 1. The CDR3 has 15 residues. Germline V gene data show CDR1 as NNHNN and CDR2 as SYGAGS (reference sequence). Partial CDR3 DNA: TGTGCCAGCGGTGATCACTGGGGGAGTGCAGAA. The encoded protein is CASGDHWGSAE. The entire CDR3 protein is CASGDHWGSAETLYF.

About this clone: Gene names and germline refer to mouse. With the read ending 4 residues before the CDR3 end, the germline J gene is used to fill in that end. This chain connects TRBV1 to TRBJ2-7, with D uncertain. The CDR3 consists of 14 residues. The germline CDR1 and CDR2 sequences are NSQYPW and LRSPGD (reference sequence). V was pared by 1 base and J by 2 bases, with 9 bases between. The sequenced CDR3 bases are TGCACCTGCAGTGCAGCACAAAAGACCTAT. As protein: CTCSAAQKTY. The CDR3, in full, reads CTCSAAQKTYEQYF.

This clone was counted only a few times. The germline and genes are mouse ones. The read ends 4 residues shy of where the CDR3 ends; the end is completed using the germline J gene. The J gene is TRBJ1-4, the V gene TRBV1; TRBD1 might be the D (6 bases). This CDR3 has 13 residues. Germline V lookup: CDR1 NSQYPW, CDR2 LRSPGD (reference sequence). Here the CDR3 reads CTCSRTVLERLFF. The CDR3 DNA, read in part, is TGCACCTGCAGTCGGACAGTTCTCGAA. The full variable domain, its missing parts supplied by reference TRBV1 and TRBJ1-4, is VTLLEQNPRWRLVPRGQAVNLRCILKNSQYPWMSWYQQDLQKQLQWLFTLRSPGDKEVKSLPGADYLATRVTDTELRLQVANMSQGRTLYCTCSRTVLERLFFGHGTKLSVL.

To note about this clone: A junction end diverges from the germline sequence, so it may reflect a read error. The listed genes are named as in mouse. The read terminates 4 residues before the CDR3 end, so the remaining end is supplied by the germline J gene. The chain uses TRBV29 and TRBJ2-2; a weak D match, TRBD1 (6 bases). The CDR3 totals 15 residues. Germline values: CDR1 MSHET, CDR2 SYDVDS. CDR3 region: CACSPGTTNTGQLYF. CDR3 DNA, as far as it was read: TGTGCTTGCAGTCCCGGGACAACAAACACCGGG.

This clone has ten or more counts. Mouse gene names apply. CDR3: CATQGYVAEQFF. The DNA read from the CDR3 is TGTGCCACTCAGGGGTATGTTGCT. The chain employs TRBV13-3 and TRBJ2-1; a possible D gene is TRBD1 (6 bases). The CDR3 extends 4 residues past the end of the read, so its final part is completed from the germline J gene. Trimming shortened V by 9 bases and J by 6 bases, and 13 bases separated the two germline ends. This CDR3 has 12 residues. CDR1 and CDR2 from the germline V gene are NNHDY and SYVADS.

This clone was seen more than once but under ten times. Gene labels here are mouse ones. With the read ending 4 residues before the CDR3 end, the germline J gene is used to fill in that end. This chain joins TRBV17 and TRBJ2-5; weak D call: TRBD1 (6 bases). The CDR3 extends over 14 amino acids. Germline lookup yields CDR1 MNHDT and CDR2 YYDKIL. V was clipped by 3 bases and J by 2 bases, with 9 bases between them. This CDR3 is CASSSRGGQDTQYF. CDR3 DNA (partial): TGTGCTAGCAGTAGCAGGGGTGGCCAAGAC. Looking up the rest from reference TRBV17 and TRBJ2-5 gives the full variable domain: DTTVKQNPRYKLARVGKPVNLICSQTMNHDTMYWYQKKPNQAPKLLLFYYDKILNREADTFEKFQSSRPNNSFCSLYIGSAGLEYSAMYLCASSSRGGQDTQYFGPGTRLLVL.

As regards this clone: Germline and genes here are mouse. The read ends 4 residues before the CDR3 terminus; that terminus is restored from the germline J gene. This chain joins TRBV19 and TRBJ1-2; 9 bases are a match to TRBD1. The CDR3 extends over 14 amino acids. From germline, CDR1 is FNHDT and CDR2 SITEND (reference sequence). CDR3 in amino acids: CASSPGTGRHDYTF. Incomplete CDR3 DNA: TGTGCCAGCAGTCCCGGGACAGGGAGGCAC.

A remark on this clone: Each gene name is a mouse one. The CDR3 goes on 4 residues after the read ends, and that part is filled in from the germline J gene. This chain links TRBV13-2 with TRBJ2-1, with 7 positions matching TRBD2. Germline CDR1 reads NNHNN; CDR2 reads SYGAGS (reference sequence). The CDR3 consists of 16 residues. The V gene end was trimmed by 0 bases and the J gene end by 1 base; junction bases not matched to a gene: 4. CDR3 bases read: TGTGCCAGCGGTGATGCGGGGGGGGAGAACTATGCT. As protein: CASGDAGGENYA. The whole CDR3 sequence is CASGDAGGENYAEQFF.

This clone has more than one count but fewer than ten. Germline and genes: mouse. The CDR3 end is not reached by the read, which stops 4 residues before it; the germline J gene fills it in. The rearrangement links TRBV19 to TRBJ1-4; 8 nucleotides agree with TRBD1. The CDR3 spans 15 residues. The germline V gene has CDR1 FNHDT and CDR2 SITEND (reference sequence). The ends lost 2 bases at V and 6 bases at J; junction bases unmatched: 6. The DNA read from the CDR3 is TGTGCCAGCAGTATCGGACAGGGAGGACACGAA. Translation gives CASSIGQGGHE. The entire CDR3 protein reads CASSIGQGGHERLFF.

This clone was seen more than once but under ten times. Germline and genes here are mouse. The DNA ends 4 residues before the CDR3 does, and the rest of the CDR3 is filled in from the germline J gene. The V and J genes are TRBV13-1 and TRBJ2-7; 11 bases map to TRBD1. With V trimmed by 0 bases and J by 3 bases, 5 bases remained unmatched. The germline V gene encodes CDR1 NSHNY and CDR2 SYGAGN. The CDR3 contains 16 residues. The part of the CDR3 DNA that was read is TGTGCCAGCAGTGATGCGCGAGGGACAGGGGGCTAT. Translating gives CASSDARGTGGY. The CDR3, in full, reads CASSDARGTGGYEQYF.

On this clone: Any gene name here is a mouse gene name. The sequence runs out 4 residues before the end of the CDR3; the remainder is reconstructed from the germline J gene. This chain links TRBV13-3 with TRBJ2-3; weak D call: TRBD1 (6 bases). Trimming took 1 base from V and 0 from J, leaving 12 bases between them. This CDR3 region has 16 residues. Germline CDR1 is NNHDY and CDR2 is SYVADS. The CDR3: CASSDQAGESAETLYF. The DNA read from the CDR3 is TGTGCCAGCAGTGATCAGGCAGGGGAGAGTGCAGAA.

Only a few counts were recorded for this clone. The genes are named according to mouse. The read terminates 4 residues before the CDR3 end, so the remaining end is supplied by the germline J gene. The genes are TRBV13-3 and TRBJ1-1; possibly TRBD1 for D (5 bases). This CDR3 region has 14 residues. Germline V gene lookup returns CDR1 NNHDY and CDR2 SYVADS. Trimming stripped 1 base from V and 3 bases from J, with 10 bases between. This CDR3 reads CASSDSRADTEVFF. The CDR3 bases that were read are TGTGCCAGCAGTGATTCCAGGGCGGACACA.

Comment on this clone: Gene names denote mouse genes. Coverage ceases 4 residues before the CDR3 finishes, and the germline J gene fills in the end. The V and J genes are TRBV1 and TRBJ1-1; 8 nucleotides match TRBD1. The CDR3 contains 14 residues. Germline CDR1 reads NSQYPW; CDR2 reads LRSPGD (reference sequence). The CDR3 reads CTCSARQGTAEVFF. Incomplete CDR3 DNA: TGCACCTGCAGTGCCCGACAGGGGACCGCA.

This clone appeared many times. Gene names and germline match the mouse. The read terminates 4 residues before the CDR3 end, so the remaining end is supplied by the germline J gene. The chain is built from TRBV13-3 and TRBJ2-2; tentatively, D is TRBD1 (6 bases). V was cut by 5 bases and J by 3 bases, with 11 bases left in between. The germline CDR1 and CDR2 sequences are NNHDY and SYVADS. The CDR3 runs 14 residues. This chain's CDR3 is CASSRDTDTGQLYF. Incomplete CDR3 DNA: TGTGCCAGCAGCCGGGACACGGACACCGGG.

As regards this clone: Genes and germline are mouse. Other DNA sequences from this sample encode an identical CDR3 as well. The CDR3 region is CTCSAEGGRGQNTLYF. The DNA read from the CDR3 is TGCACCTGCAGTGCAGAGGGGGGGCGAGGTCAAAAC. This chain links TRBV1 with TRBJ2-4; TRBD2 matches at 8 bases. Read sequence stops 4 residues before the CDR3 end, and the germline J gene provides the missing end. The V gene end was trimmed by 0 bases and the J gene end by 1 base; junction bases not matched to a gene: 3. The V gene's germline CDR1 is NSQYPW and CDR2 LRSPGD (reference sequence). CDR3 length: 16 amino acids.

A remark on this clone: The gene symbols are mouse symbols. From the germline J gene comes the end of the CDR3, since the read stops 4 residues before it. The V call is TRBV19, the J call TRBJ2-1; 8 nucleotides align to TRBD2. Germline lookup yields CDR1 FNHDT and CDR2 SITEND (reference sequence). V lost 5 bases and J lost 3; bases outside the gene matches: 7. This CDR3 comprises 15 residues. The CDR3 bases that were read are TGTGCCAGCAGCCTCCACTGGGGGACCTATGCT. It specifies CASSLHWGTYA. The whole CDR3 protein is CASSLHWGTYAEQFF.

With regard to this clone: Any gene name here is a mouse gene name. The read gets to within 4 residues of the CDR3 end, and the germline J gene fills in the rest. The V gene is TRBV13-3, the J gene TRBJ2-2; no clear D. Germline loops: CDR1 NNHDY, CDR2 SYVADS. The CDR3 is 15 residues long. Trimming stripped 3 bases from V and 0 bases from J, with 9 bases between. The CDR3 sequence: CASSGLFPNTGQLYF. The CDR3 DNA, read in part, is TGTGCCAGCAGTGGACTATTCCCAAACACCGGG.

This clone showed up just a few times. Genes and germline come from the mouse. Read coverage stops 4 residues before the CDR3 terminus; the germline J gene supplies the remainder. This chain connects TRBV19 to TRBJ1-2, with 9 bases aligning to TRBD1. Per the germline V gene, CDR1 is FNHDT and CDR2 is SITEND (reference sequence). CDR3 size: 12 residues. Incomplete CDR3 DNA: TGTGCCAGCAGTTACAGGGGGCTC. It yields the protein CASSYRGL. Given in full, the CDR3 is CASSYRGLDYTF.

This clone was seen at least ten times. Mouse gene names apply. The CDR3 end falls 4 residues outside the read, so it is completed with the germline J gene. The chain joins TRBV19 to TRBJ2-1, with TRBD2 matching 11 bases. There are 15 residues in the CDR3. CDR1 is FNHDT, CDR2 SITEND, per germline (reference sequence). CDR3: CASSITGGARAEQFF. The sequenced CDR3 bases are TGTGCCAGCAGTATAACTGGGGGGGCGCGAGCT. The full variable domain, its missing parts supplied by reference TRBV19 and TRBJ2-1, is GGIITQTPKFLIGQEGQKLTLKCQQNFNHDTMYWYRQDSGKGLRLIYYSITENDLQKGDLSEGYDASREKKSSFSLTVTSAQKNEMAVFLCASSITGGARAEQFFGPGTRLTVL.

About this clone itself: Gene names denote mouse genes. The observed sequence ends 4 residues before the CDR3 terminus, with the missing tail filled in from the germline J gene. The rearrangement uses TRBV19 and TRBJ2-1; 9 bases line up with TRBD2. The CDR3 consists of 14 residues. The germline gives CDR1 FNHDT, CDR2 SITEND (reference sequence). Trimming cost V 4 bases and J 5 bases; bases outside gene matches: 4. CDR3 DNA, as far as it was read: TGTGCCAGCAGTGCCAGACTGGGGGATGCT. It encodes CASSARLGDA. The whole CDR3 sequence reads CASSARLGDAEQFF. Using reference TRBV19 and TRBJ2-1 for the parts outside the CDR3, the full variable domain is GGIITQTPKFLIGQEGQKLTLKCQQNFNHDTMYWYRQDSGKGLRLIYYSITENDLQKGDLSEGYDASREKKSSFSLTVTSAQKNEMAVFLCASSARLGDAEQFFGPGTRLTVL.

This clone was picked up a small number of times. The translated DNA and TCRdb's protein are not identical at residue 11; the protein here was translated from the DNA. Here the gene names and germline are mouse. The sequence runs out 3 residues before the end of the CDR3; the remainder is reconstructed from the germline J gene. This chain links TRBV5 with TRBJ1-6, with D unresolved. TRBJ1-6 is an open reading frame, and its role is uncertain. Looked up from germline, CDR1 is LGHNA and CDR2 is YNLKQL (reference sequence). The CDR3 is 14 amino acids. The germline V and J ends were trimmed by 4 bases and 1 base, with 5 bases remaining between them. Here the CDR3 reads CASSPLSYNSPLYF. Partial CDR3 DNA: TGTGCCAGCAGCCCCCTCTCCTATAATTCGCCC.

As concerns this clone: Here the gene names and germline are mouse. The covered CDR3 bases are TGTGCCAGCAGTGATGTTGGGACAGGGTCTAGTGCAGAA. It codes for CASSDVGTGSSAE. The complete CDR3 sequence is CASSDVGTGSSAETLYF. J is TRBJ2-3 and V is TRBV13-1, with TRBD1 matching 9 bases. From the germline J gene comes the end of the CDR3, since the read stops 4 residues before it. Germline assignment: CDR1 NSHNY and CDR2 SYGAGN. The V and J ends lost 0 bases and 0 bases, in that order; junction bases with no gene match: 5. CDR3 size: 17 residues.

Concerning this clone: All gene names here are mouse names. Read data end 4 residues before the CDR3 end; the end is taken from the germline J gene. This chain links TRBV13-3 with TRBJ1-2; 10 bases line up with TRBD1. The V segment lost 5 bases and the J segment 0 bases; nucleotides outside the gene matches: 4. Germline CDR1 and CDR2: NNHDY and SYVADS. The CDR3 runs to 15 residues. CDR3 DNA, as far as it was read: TGTGCCAGCAGAGGACAGGGGGATGCAAACTCC. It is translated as CASRGQGDANS. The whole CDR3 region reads CASRGQGDANSDYTF.